The rows below give T cell receptor beta chains drawn from one sample of a study of blood T cell repertoires in COVID-19. Assay: immunoSEQ multiplex PCR; the TCRdb copy retains only in-frame clones and omits some. This table has 170,000 or so clones, around 87% appearing once. The sequencing sample was made of peripheral blood. All receptors come from a man between 35 and 55 years old with active or convalescent COVID-19. CDR3s leave out the opening cysteine and the closing phenylalanine or tryptophan. Fields, in order: J gene, CDR3 length, V gene, D gene, CDR3 protein. The D gene is left open where the match is weak.

TRBJ1-4 | 13 | TRBV4-3 | . | ASSQSRATNEKLF
TRBJ2-7 | 11 | TRBV28 | TRBD2 | ASSLLAGREQY
TRBJ2-1 | 17 | TRBV5-1 | . | ASSLDLRVLTHSYNEQF
TRBJ1-2 | 13 | TRBV27 | . | ASSSLPGTLYGYT
TRBJ2-1 | 9 | TRBV20-1 | . | SPLGDNEQF
TRBJ2-5 | 11 | TRBV3-1/TRBV3-2 | TRBD1 | ASSKQGYETQY
TRBJ1-2 | 12 | TRBV5-1 | TRBD1 | ASSTGGDDYGYT
TRBJ2-5 | 9 | TRBV3-1/TRBV3-2 | . | ASSQEGTQY
TRBJ2-1 | 9 | TRBV30 | . | ASDRYNEQF
TRBJ1-5 | 13 | TRBV4-1 | . | ASRKGEAGNQPQH
TRBJ1-1 | 15 | TRBV28 | . | ASTLTQGPNLNTEAF
TRBJ2-1 | 13 | TRBV7-9 | TRBD2 | ASSSSGGAPNEQF
TRBJ2-7 | 12 | TRBV28 | TRBD1 | ASSPGTVTYEQY
TRBJ1-6 | 14 | TRBV28 | TRBD1 | ASSEVTGNYNSPLH
TRBJ1-2 | 11 | TRBV30 | TRBD1 | AWSVPGGYGYT
TRBJ2-7 | 12 | TRBV11-3 | TRBD1 | ASSGNRGPYEQY
TRBJ1-1 | 12 | TRBV6-1 | . | ASSEKGGLTEAF
TRBJ2-1 | 15 | TRBV18 | TRBD2 | ASSPGLAGARLNEQF
TRBJ1-6 | 15 | TRBV19 | . | ASSIGGRGVEGSPLH
TRBJ1-1 | 15 | TRBV28 | . | ASSSPRQARDNTEAF
TRBJ1-5 | 13 | TRBV6-1 | TRBD1 | ASSEATGGNQPQH
TRBJ1-5 | 12 | TRBV6-2/TRBV6-3 | . | ASSNDRSNQPQH